Reported below is one TCR beta chain. Per germline, CDR1 SGHRS and CDR2 YFSETQ. There are 16 residues in the CDR3. V was clipped by 8 bases and J by 1 base; unmatched bases: 11. This specimen belongs to a study of cytomegalovirus exposure and HLA in healthy donors. Donors in the study were healthy people who gave bone marrow. PCR amplification relied on 60 Vbeta primers (plus 13 Jbeta primers). Profiled with immunoSEQ multiplex PCR; TCRdb holds only in-frame clones, not every one. The table has some 130,000 clones, 72% seen once; the top ten hold around 4.2%. The sample was PBMCs. V is TRBV5-1 and J is TRBJ2-3, with 9 bases matching TRBD2. This sequence was found in a man in his fifties in good health and CMV-seropositive. The CDR3 is CASGRAGGRRTDTQYF. The CDR3 DNA sequence: TGCGCCAGTGGGAGAGCGGGGGGCCGACGCACAGATACGCAGTATTTT.